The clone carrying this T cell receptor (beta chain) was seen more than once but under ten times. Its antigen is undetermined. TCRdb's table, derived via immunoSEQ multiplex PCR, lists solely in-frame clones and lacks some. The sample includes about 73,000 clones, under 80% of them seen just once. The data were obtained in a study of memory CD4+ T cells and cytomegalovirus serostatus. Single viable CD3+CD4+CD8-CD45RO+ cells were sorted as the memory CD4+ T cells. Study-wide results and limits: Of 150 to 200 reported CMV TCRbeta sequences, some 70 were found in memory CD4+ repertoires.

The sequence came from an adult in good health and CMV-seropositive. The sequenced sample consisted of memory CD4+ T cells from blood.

CDR3 nucleotide sequence: TGTGCCAGCACGTCGGGGGCTCCTGAAGCTTTCTTT. This encodes CASTSGAPEAFF. The chain joins TRBV2 to TRBJ1-1; a weak D match, TRBD1 (6 bases). The V gene's germline CDR1 is SNHLY and CDR2 FYNNEI. The CDR3 consists of 12 residues. V gave up 7 bases and J gave up 6 bases, with 12 bases separating them.